The next 21 T cell receptor beta chains were all read from a single sample in a study of T cells in Graves' hyperthyroidism and ophthalmopathy. The source material, RNA transcripts, was used to amplify TCR beta CDR3 regions. The HTBI primer set drove a first-round RT-PCR of the TCR CDR3. MiXCR, run by TCRdb on the multiplex PCR reads, gives a single entry per CDR3 protein. Among approximately 700,000 distinct CDR3 sequences listed, about 17% were seen once. The sample taken for sequencing was blood. The receptors were sampled from a man younger than 35 with Graves' hyperthyroidism.

This clonotype was observed at least ten times. The rearrangement uses TRBV6-6 and TRBJ1-1; maybe TRBD1 (5 bases). In germline, CDR1 is MNHNY, CDR2 SVGAGI (reference sequence). The length of the CDR3 is 13 residues. The V end lost 2 bases, the J end lost 4 bases, and 8 bases lay between the germline ends. CDR3 amino acids: CASSYGGATEAFF. CDR3 DNA sequence: TGTGCCAGCAGTTACGGAGGGGCCACTGAAGCTTTCTTT.

In its sample, this clonotype was seen a few times. This rearrangement joins TRBV30 to TRBJ2-2, with 8 positions matching TRBD1. With 4 bases clipped from V and 1 base from J, the junction kept 5 bases outside the gene matches. This CDR3 spans 15 amino acids. Germline assignment: CDR1 GTSNPN and CDR2 SVGIG (reference sequence). In DNA form, the CDR3 reads TGTGCCTGGACGGCAGGGACAGGGAACACCGGGGAGCTGTTTTTT. Translation: CAWTAGTGNTGELFF.

Ten or more counts support this clonotype. V and J are TRBV7-9 and TRBJ1-1; D not certain. V lost 6 bases and J lost 3, with 14 bases in between. The germline V gene encodes CDR1 SEHNR and CDR2 FQNEAQ (reference sequence). This CDR3 is built from 14 residues. The DNA of the CDR3 is TGTGCCAGCAGGCATAGGGAGAGGGACACTGAAGCTTTCTTT. This translates into CASRHRERDTEAFF.

This clonotype occurred many times. The J gene is TRBJ2-1, the V gene TRBV7-2; D not resolved. Germline V gene lookup returns CDR1 SGHTA and CDR2 FQGNSA. The CDR3 covers 12 residues. Between the trimmed V and J ends, which lost 4 bases and 10 bases, there was a span of 11 bases. This CDR3 reads CASSSVVGEQFF. The CDR3 DNA sequence: TGTGCCAGCAGCTCCGTCGTGGGGGAGCAGTTCTTC.

The rearrangement joins TRBV10-3 to TRBJ2-5; D gene ambiguous. Trimming removed 2 bases from V and 5 bases from J, with 9 bases in between. Germline loops: CDR1 ENHRY, CDR2 SYGVKD. This CDR3 has 13 residues. CDR3 in DNA: TGTGCCATCAGTGAGGGGCTAGGGGAGACCCAGTACTTC. This sequence encodes CAISEGLGETQYF.

This clonotype was picked up a small number of times. This chain uses TRBV28 with TRBJ2-7; 9 bases agree with TRBD2. Unmatched junction bases numbered 3, after V lost 11 bases and J lost 1 base. The length of the CDR3 is 12 residues. Germline CDR1 and CDR2: MDHEN and SYDVKM. DNA of the CDR3: TGTGCCGCGGGAGGGTTTTCCTACGAGCAGTACTTC. This gives the protein CAAGGFSYEQYF.

This clonotype has at least ten counts. The CDR3 reads CASSVAPSGPYEQYF. In nucleotides, the CDR3 is TGTGCCAGCAGCGTAGCCCCCAGCGGACCCTACGAGCAGTACTTC. The genes are TRBV9 and TRBJ2-7; a weak D match, TRBD2 (5 bases). The CDR3 spans 15 residues. Germline CDR1 is SGDLS and CDR2 is YYNGEE. The germline V and J ends were trimmed by 0 bases and 2 bases, with 12 bases remaining between them.

In this sample, this clonotype turned up a few times. This chain uses TRBV29-1 with TRBJ2-5; tentative D call: TRBD1 (6 bases). Trimming removed 7 bases from V and 4 bases from J, with 19 bases in between. The V gene's germline CDR1 is SQVTM and CDR2 ANQGSEA. The CDR3 length is 14 residues. The CDR3 DNA reads as TGCAGCGCTACCTTGACAGGTCCGGGAGAGACCCAGTACTTC. This gives the protein CSATLTGPGETQYF.

This clonotype was detected a few times. The chain is built from TRBV27 and TRBJ1-4, with 10 bases fitting TRBD1. The V gene end was trimmed by 5 bases and the J gene end by 8 bases; junction bases not matched to a gene: 8. CDR3 length: 15 amino acids. From germline, CDR1 is MNHEY and CDR2 SMNVEV (reference sequence). Here the CDR3 DNA reads TGTGCCAGCAGTGCCCCCGGGACAGGGGACGAAAAACTGTTTTTT. It is translated as CASSAPGTGDEKLFF.

This clonotype showed up many times. The chain couples TRBV20-1 to TRBJ2-1; a possible D gene is TRBD1 (7 bases). V was trimmed by 6 bases and J by 5 bases, leaving 20 bases between them. This CDR3 is built from 15 residues. Germline V gives CDR1 DFQATT, CDR2 SNEGSKA (reference sequence). The CDR3 protein is CSAQGGRVVNNEQFF. The CDR3 DNA reads TGCAGTGCGCAGGGGGGCAGGGTCGTTAACAATGAGCAGTTCTTC.

This clonotype was counted ten times or more. The CDR3 DNA reads as TGTGCCAGTCTGGGGCGGGAGGGCCTTGGTGAGCAGTTCTTC. Translated, it gives CASLGREGLGEQFF. This chain uses TRBV9 with TRBJ2-1; 9 positions match TRBD2. With V trimmed by 8 bases and J by 9 bases, 12 bases remained unmatched. The length of the CDR3 is 14 residues. Looked up from germline, CDR1 is SGDLS and CDR2 is YYNGEE.

In this sample, this clonotype turned up many times. This chain joins TRBV18 and TRBJ2-7; D remains unclear. V lost 0 bases and J lost 2, with 8 bases in between. Germline V gene lookup returns CDR1 KGHSH and CDR2 LQKENI. The CDR3 contains 14 residues. The CDR3 coding sequence is TGTGCCAGCTCACCACCAACAGAGCCCTACGAGCAGTACTTC. It codes for CASSPPTEPYEQYF.

The chain recombines TRBV13 with TRBJ2-5; 8 nucleotides match TRBD2. There are 14 residues in the CDR3. V lost 8 bases and J lost 4; bases outside the gene matches: 9. The V gene's germline CDR1 is PRHDT and CDR2 FYEKMQ (reference sequence). CDR3 sequence reads: CASSAAGGRETQYF. CDR3 DNA sequence: TGTGCCAGCTCGGCCGCGGGAGGTAGAGAGACCCAGTACTTC.

The chain links TRBV20-1 to TRBJ2-5; D is perhaps TRBD2 (5 bases). CDR3 length: 15 amino acids. Germline assignment: CDR1 DFQATT and CDR2 SNEGSKA (reference sequence). The V gene lost 0 bases and the J gene lost 5 bases, with 16 bases spanning the gap. The CDR3 loop is CSARDSGIITETQYF. In DNA form, the CDR3 reads TGCAGTGCTAGAGATTCCGGGATCATCACCGAGACCCAGTACTTC.

The V gene is TRBV18, the J gene TRBJ1-5; D is undetermined. Germline assignment: CDR1 KGHSH and CDR2 LQKENI. The CDR3 sequence is 15 residues long. V gave up 2 bases and J gave up 2 bases, with 10 bases separating them. The CDR3 sequence is CASSPAPYGNQPQHF. Here the CDR3 DNA reads TGTGCCAGCTCACCAGCCCCTTATGGCAATCAGCCCCAGCATTTT.

This clonotype was picked up many times. The J gene is TRBJ1-2, the V gene TRBV28; tentative D call: TRBD1 (6 bases). CDR1 and CDR2 from the germline V gene are MDHEN and SYDVKM. The CDR3 consists of 15 residues. Trimming shortened V by 2 bases and J by 4 bases, and 14 bases separated the two germline ends. The CDR3 loop is CASSLTGRYGYGYTF. CDR3 bases: TGTGCCAGCAGTTTAACAGGGAGATACGGCTATGGCTACACCTTC.

CDR3 sequence reads: CASSSLGAGRVNEQFF. The CDR3 DNA reads as TGCGCCAGCAGCTCCCTGGGGGCGGGGCGGGTCAATGAGCAGTTCTTC. The V gene is TRBV5-1, the J gene TRBJ2-1; either TRBD1 or TRBD2 may supply D (6 bases each). The CDR3 covers 16 residues. CDR1 is SGHRS and CDR2 is YFSETQ in the germline V gene. Trimming left V 3 bases short and J 6 bases short, with 19 bases between.

The rearrangement links TRBV24-1 to TRBJ2-6, with a weak D call TRBD1 (5 bases). The CDR3 contains 15 residues. The germline V and J ends were trimmed by 3 bases and 4 bases, with 9 bases remaining between them. Per the germline V gene, CDR1 is KGHDR and CDR2 is SFDVKD. The CDR3 coding sequence is TGTGCCACCAGTGATAGCAGGGTCGGGGCCAACGTCCTGACTTTC. Translating gives CATSDSRVGANVLTF.

This clonotype was seen a few times. The chain uses TRBV30 and TRBJ2-3; tentatively, D is TRBD2 (5 bases). Between the trimmed V and J ends, which lost 5 bases and 1 base, there was a span of 13 bases. This CDR3 contains 14 residues. CDR1 and CDR2 (germline): GTSNPN, SVGIG (reference sequence). The DNA for the CDR3 is TGTGCCTGGGGTACAGACTACCGCACAGATACGCAGTATTTT. Translated: CAWGTDYRTDTQYF.

A few counts support this clonotype. This sequence joins TRBV10-3 and TRBJ2-5, with D perhaps TRBD1 (6 bases). V lost 6 bases to trimming and J lost 3 bases, with 14 bases between them. CDR3 length: 14 amino acids. The germline V gene has CDR1 ENHRY and CDR2 SYGVKD. CDR3 sequence reads: CAISVQQGEETQYF. The CDR3 DNA follows: TGTGCCATCAGCGTCCAACAGGGAGAAGAGACCCAGTACTTC.

This clonotype was seen at least ten times. The rearrangement links TRBV18 to TRBJ2-7; 8 nucleotides agree with TRBD1. V lost 8 bases, J lost 4 bases, and 10 bases stayed unmatched. This CDR3 is built from 14 residues. Germline CDR1 and CDR2: KGHSH and LQKENI. The CDR3 DNA follows: TGTGCCAGCAGTCCCGGACAGGGCCCGTACGAGCAGTACTTC. This sequence encodes CASSPGQGPYEQYF.